The rows below give T cell receptor beta chains drawn from one sample of a study of shared clonotypes between healthy human individuals. Some clones are missing from TCRdb's copy, which holds only in-frame ones; the method was immunoSEQ multiplex PCR. The sample has 2 million to 3 million clones; around nine tenths are singletons. Specimen: naive CD4+ T cells sorted from blood. The receptors come from a man younger than 30 in good health. Both conserved end residues are part of each CDR3. Fields, in order: D gene, clone size, J gene, V gene, CDR3 protein, CDR3 DNA. A D gene is named only where the DNA matches it firmly. Where a row states a size, it is once, few, many or the class of an expanded clone; other rows omit it.

D: NA; size: once; J: TRBJ2-3; V: TRBV11-2; CDR3: CASSPSRDTQYF; DNA: TGTGCCAGCAGCCCCTCCCGGGATACGCAGTATTTT
D: NA; size: NA; J: TRBJ2-3; V: TRBV10-2; CDR3: CAASREGSSTDTQYF; DNA: TGCGCCGCCAGCAGGGAAGGCTCTAGCACAGATACGCAGTATTTT
D: NA; size: NA; J: TRBJ2-1; V: TRBV5-4; CDR3: CASSKPLFRAQNNEQFF; DNA: TGTGCCAGCAGCAAGCCCCTGTTTAGGGCCCAAAACAATGAGCAGTTCTTC
D: NA; size: NA; J: TRBJ2-7; V: TRBV5-1; CDR3: CASSAQGGAYEQYF; DNA: TGCGCCAGCAGCGCCCAGGGTGGGGCTTACGAGCAGTACTTC
D: TRBD1; size: NA; J: TRBJ2-5; V: TRBV5-1; CDR3: CASGTGPRETQYF; DNA: TGCGCCAGCGGGACAGGGCCGAGGGAGACCCAGTACTTC
D: NA; size: NA; J: TRBJ2-7; V: TRBV11-3; CDR3: CASSLERAVTYEQYF; DNA: TGTGCCAGCAGCTTAGAGAGGGCAGTAACCTACGAGCAGTACTTC
D: TRBD1; size: NA; J: TRBJ2-7; V: TRBV5-6; CDR3: CANSGTGTYEQYF; DNA: TGTGCCAACTCCGGGACAGGGACCTACGAGCAGTACTTC
D: NA; size: NA; J: TRBJ2-2; V: TRBV5-5; CDR3: CASSLTTVNTGELFF; DNA: TGTGCCAGCAGCCTGACGACTGTGAACACCGGGGAGCTGTTTTTT
D: NA; size: NA; J: TRBJ1-1; V: TRBV29-1; CDR3: CSVRPRLNTEAFF; DNA: TGCAGCGTTCGTCCCAGGCTGAACACTGAAGCTTTCTTT
D: NA; size: once; J: TRBJ1-2; V: TRBV6-1; CDR3: CASSEGLVVRGYTF; DNA: TGTGCCAGCAGTGAAGGCTTGGTAGTTCGGGGCTACACCTTC
D: TRBD1; size: once; J: TRBJ1-2; V: TRBV7-9; CDR3: CASSSPGQGTNGYTF; DNA: TGTGCCAGCAGCTCACCGGGACAGGGTACCAATGGCTACACCTTC
D: NA; size: NA; J: TRBJ1-2; V: TRBV4-1; CDR3: CASSPGPGRLYTF; DNA: TGCGCCAGCAGCCCGGGCCCCGGACGGCTCTACACCTTC
D: TRBD1; size: NA; J: TRBJ1-1; V: TRBV7-9; CDR3: CASSHGQGAAEAFF; DNA: TGTGCCAGCAGCCACGGACAGGGGGCGGCTGAAGCTTTCTTT
D: TRBD1; size: NA; J: TRBJ1-1; V: TRBV6-5; CDR3: CASSSGQGRAEAFF; DNA: TGTGCCAGCAGCTCGGGACAGGGAAGAGCTGAAGCTTTCTTT
D: TRBD2; size: NA; J: TRBJ2-7; V: TRBV7-2; CDR3: CASSLGLAATYEQYF; DNA: TGTGCCAGCAGCTTAGGGCTAGCGGCAACCTACGAGCAGTACTTC
D: TRBD1; size: NA; J: TRBJ2-2; V: TRBV2; CDR3: CASSGTGSNTGELFF; DNA: TGTGCCAGCAGCGGGACAGGTTCGAACACCGGGGAGCTGTTTTTT
D: NA; size: NA; J: TRBJ2-3; V: TRBV7-9; CDR3: CASSLDADTQYF; DNA: TGTGCCAGCAGCTTAGATGCAGATACGCAGTATTTT
D: NA; size: NA; J: TRBJ2-3; V: TRBV6-4; CDR3: CASSEQVGDTQYF; DNA: TGTGCCAGCAGTGAGCAGGTGGGAGATACGCAGTATTTT
D: NA; size: NA; J: TRBJ1-2; V: TRBV10-1; CDR3: CASSGHTDGLYGYTF; DNA: TGCGCCAGCAGTGGTCACACGGACGGACTTTATGGCTACACCTTC
D: NA; size: NA; J: TRBJ2-7; V: TRBV19; CDR3: CASSFQGAQYF; DNA: TGTGCCAGTAGCTTCCAGGGTGCGCAGTACTTC
D: TRBD2; size: NA; J: TRBJ2-2; V: TRBV10-3; CDR3: CAITGLAGGTGELFF; DNA: TGTGCCATCACCGGACTAGCGGGAGGCACCGGGGAGCTGTTTTTT
D: NA; size: few; J: TRBJ1-2; V: TRBV11-1; CDR3: CASSRQFNYGYTF; DNA: TGTGCCAGCAGCAGACAGTTTAACTATGGCTACACCTTC
D: NA; size: NA; J: TRBJ1-2; V: TRBV10-1; CDR3: CASSESWGAGYTF; DNA: TGCGCCAGCAGTGAGTCGTGGGGCGCTGGCTACACCTTC
D: NA; size: NA; J: TRBJ2-7; V: TRBV5-4; CDR3: CASSSSGGNFYEQYF; DNA: TGTGCCAGCAGCTCGTCGGGCGGGAATTTCTACGAGCAGTACTTC
D: NA; size: NA; J: TRBJ1-6; V: TRBV10-3; CDR3: CAISGSTGPNSPLHF; DNA: TGTGCCATCAGTGGTTCGACAGGACCTAATTCACCCCTCCACTTT
D: TRBD1; size: NA; J: TRBJ2-3; V: TRBV25-1; CDR3: CASSEYDRGVEDTQYF; DNA: TGTGCCAGCAGTGAATACGACAGGGGGGTTGAAGATACGCAGTATTTT
D: NA; size: once; J: TRBJ2-6; V: TRBV7-2; CDR3: CASSLTWGYGANVLTF; DNA: TGTGCCAGCAGCTTAACGTGGGGTTATGGGGCCAACGTCCTGACTTTC
D: NA; size: NA; J: TRBJ2-3; V: TRBV4-1; CDR3: CASSGITGGTRTDTQYF; DNA: TGCGCCAGCAGCGGTATAACAGGGGGGACTAGAACAGATACGCAGTATTTT
D: NA; size: NA; J: TRBJ2-6; V: TRBV7-9; CDR3: CASSLRTISGANVLTF; DNA: TGTGCCAGCAGCTTGAGGACCATCTCTGGGGCCAACGTCCTGACTTTC
D: NA; size: once; J: TRBJ1-2; V: TRBV6-1; CDR3: CASRGEFNYGYTF; DNA: TGTGCCAGCAGGGGAGAGTTTAACTATGGCTACACCTTC
D: NA; size: NA; J: TRBJ2-3; V: TRBV7-2; CDR3: CASSAGYGTQYF; DNA: TGTGCCAGCAGTGCGGGATACGGTACGCAGTATTTT
D: NA; size: NA; J: TRBJ2-7; V: TRBV6-6; CDR3: CASSYGGKTNYEQYF; DNA: TGTGCCAGCAGTTACGGGGGGAAGACAAACTACGAGCAGTACTTC
D: NA; size: NA; J: TRBJ2-1; V: TRBV2; CDR3: CASSEALHRAGQFF; DNA: TGTGCCAGCAGTGAAGCGCTTCATCGGGCGGGCCAGTTCTTC
D: TRBD2; size: NA; J: TRBJ2-3; V: TRBV10-3; CDR3: CAISESETSGSADTQYF; DNA: TGTGCCATCAGTGAGTCAGAGACTAGCGGGAGTGCAGATACGCAGTATTTT
D: NA; size: NA; J: TRBJ1-1; V: TRBV6-1; CDR3: CASISRAPLIEAFF; DNA: TGTGCCAGCATTAGTCGGGCCCCTCTCATTGAAGCTTTCTTT
D: NA; size: NA; J: TRBJ2-1; V: TRBV2; CDR3: CASSETRGNEQFF; DNA: TGTGCCAGCAGTGAGACCCGGGGGAATGAGCAGTTCTTC
D: NA; size: once; J: TRBJ2-3; V: TRBV25-1; CDR3: CASSETGRPGRTDTQYF; DNA: TGTGCCAGCAGTGAAACCGGGCGGCCAGGACGCACAGATACGCAGTATTTT
D: NA; size: once; J: TRBJ2-7; V: TRBV11-2; CDR3: CASSLFGGPNYEQYF; DNA: TGTGCCAGCAGCTTATTCGGGGGGCCCAACTACGAGCAGTACTTC
D: NA; size: NA; J: TRBJ1-6; V: TRBV30; CDR3: CAWSSNSPLHF; DNA: TGTGCCTGGAGTAGTAATTCACCCCTCCACTTT
D: TRBD1; size: NA; J: TRBJ2-5; V: TRBV19; CDR3: CASSRGTGKMEETQYF; DNA: TGTGCCAGTAGTAGGGGGACAGGCAAAATGGAAGAGACCCAGTACTTC
D: TRBD1; size: NA; J: TRBJ1-1; V: TRBV14; CDR3: CASSQDQGQGFTEAFF; DNA: TGTGCCAGCAGCCAAGATCAGGGACAGGGGTTCACTGAAGCTTTCTTT
D: NA; size: NA; J: TRBJ1-6; V: TRBV7-2; CDR3: CASSLRDGYNSPLHF; DNA: TGTGCCAGCAGCCTAAGGGACGGATATAATTCACCCCTCCACTTT
D: TRBD2; size: NA; J: TRBJ2-1; V: TRBV7-9; CDR3: CASSTIAGGSSYNEQFF; DNA: TGTGCCAGCAGCACCATAGCGGGGGGGAGCTCCTACAATGAGCAGTTCTTC
D: NA; size: NA; J: TRBJ2-3; V: TRBV7-2; CDR3: CASSATRGGTQYF; DNA: TGTGCCAGCAGCGCGACCCGAGGGGGTACGCAGTATTTT
D: TRBD1; size: NA; J: TRBJ1-1; V: TRBV19; CDR3: CASSIARDRGVRYTEAFF; DNA: TGTGCCAGTAGTATAGCCCGGGACAGGGGTGTGCGGTACACTGAAGCTTTCTTT
D: TRBD1; size: NA; J: TRBJ2-7; V: TRBV6-5; CDR3: CASWGTDIYEQYF; DNA: TGTGCCAGCTGGGGGACAGACATCTACGAGCAGTACTTC
D: NA; size: NA; J: TRBJ1-2; V: TRBV5-1; CDR3: CASSLVAGPSPSGYTF; DNA: TGCGCCAGCAGCTTAGTGGCGGGACCGAGCCCCTCTGGCTACACCTTC
D: NA; size: NA; J: TRBJ2-7; V: TRBV11-3; CDR3: CASSFSRDSYEQYF; DNA: TGTGCCAGCAGCTTTTCGCGGGACTCCTACGAGCAGTACTTC
D: NA; size: NA; J: TRBJ1-1; V: TRBV11-2; CDR3: CASSLQENTEAFF; DNA: TGTGCCAGCAGCTTACAGGAGAACACTGAAGCTTTCTTT
D: TRBD2; size: NA; J: TRBJ2-7; V: TRBV2; CDR3: CASSDIRLAGVVEQYF; DNA: TGTGCCAGCAGTGACATAAGACTAGCGGGAGTTGTCGAGCAGTACTTC
D: TRBD1; size: once; J: TRBJ1-4; V: TRBV7-2; CDR3: CASSFRGQGPNEKLFF; DNA: TGTGCCAGCAGCTTCCGAGGACAGGGACCTAATGAAAAACTGTTTTTT
D: NA; size: few; J: TRBJ2-3; V: TRBV11-2; CDR3: CASSLGGATDTQYF; DNA: TGTGCCAGCAGCTTAGGGGGGGCCACAGATACGCAGTATTTT
D: NA; size: NA; J: TRBJ2-6; V: TRBV27; CDR3: CASSFRSGANVLTF; DNA: TGTGCCAGCAGTTTTCGGTCTGGGGCCAACGTCCTGACTTTC
D: TRBD1; size: NA; J: TRBJ2-7; V: TRBV29-1; CDR3: CSVVMGTGGSYEQYF; DNA: TGCAGCGTGGTGATGGGGACAGGAGGCAGCTACGAGCAGTACTTC
D: NA; size: NA; J: TRBJ2-3; V: TRBV30; CDR3: CAWSAKVVPDTQYF; DNA: TGTGCCTGGAGTGCGAAGGTTGTCCCAGATACGCAGTATTTT